A single sample gave rise to the 8 T cell receptor beta chains below, sequenced in a study of T-cell reconstitution after alpha-beta-depleted transplantation in children. For TCRbeta, the library was prepared with unique molecular identifiers. Each CDR3 protein gets one entry after TCRdb re-called the PCR reads with MiXCR. The table lists approximately 97,000 distinct CDR3 sequences, under 9% of them singletons, with around 17% in the top ten. Sample: PBMCs, taken before TCRalphabeta/CD19-depleted stem cell transplant. These TCRs come from a boy between 2 and 10 years old with acute lymphoblastic leukemia, due to receive a stem cell transplant.

At least ten counts were recorded for this clonotype. The V call is TRBV7-7, the J call TRBJ2-2; TRBD2 aligns across 12 bases. Germline V lookup: CDR1 SSHAT, CDR2 FNYEAQ (reference sequence). V lost 5 bases and J lost 0; bases outside the gene matches: 4. CDR3 length equals 17 residues. The CDR3 DNA is TGTGCCAGCAGCATACGACTAGCGGGGGCGAACACCGGGGAGCTGTTTTTT. It translates to CASSIRLAGANTGELFF.

With respect to this clonotype: This may be a read error, as it is one base from a much larger clone. The CDR3 carries no conserved terminal phenylalanine or tryptophan, so it likely arises from a read error. The chain has TRBV6-5 and TRBJ2-1; TRBD1 might be the D (6 bases). With 2 bases removed from V and 0 bases from J, the gap between germline ends came to 8 bases. The CDR3 spans 15 residues. The germline V gene encodes CDR1 MNHEY and CDR2 SVGAGI. CDR3 protein: CASSYRDISYNEQFY. DNA for the CDR3: TGTGCCAGCAGTTACCGGGACATCTCCTACAATGAGCAGTTCTAC.

This clonotype was observed a few times. The gene calls are TRBV5-5 and TRBJ2-1, with a weak D call TRBD2 (5 bases). Germline lookup yields CDR1 SGHKS and CDR2 YYEKEE (reference sequence). The length of the CDR3 is 15 residues. V was trimmed by 0 bases and J by 4 bases, leaving 11 bases between them. The CDR3 DNA reads TGTGCCAGCAGCTTGGAAGCGGCAGGTTACAATGAGCAGTTCTTC. Translated: CASSLEAAGYNEQFF.

V gene TRBV6-2 or TRBV6-3 combines with J gene TRBJ2-3; 9 positions match TRBD1. Germline assignment: CDR1 MNHEY and CDR2 SVGEGT. The trim removed 7 bases at V and 11 bases at J, leaving 7 bases unmatched. CDR3 length: 12 residues. The CDR3 DNA follows: TGTGCCAGCATCGGGACAGGGATTGGGCAGTATTTT. Its translation: CASIGTGIGQYF.

This chain links TRBV27 with TRBJ1-1; 11 bases agree with TRBD1. The CDR3 loop spans 14 amino acids. Germline trimming cut 6 bases from V and 6 bases from J; bases unmatched to any gene: 6. Germline loops: CDR1 MNHEY, CDR2 SMNVEV (reference sequence). DNA for the CDR3: TGTGCCAGCAGCCCCGGGACAGGGGGATCTGAAGCTTTCTTT. It is translated as CASSPGTGGSEAFF.

This clonotype was picked up many times. The V and J genes are TRBV5-6 and TRBJ1-1; no clear D. Germline lookup yields CDR1 SGHDT and CDR2 YYEEEE. V was trimmed by 1 base and J by 2 bases, leaving 0 bases between them. This CDR3 region has 11 residues. The CDR3 nucleotides read TGTGCCAGCAGCTTGAACACTGAAGCTTTCTTT. Protein product: CASSLNTEAFF. The entire variable domain, with the rest obtained from reference TRBV5-6 and TRBJ1-1, is as follows: DAGVTQSPTHLIKTRGQQVTLRCSPKSGHDTVSWYQQALGQGPQFIFQYYEEEERQRGNFPDRFSGHQFPNYSSELNVNALLLGDSALYLCASSLNTEAFFGQGTRLTVV.

The chain uses TRBV19 and TRBJ2-7; no clear D gene. With 3 bases removed from V and 9 bases from J, the gap between germline ends came to 18 bases. CDR3 length equals 14 residues. The germline V gene encodes CDR1 LNHDA and CDR2 SQIVND (reference sequence). CDR3 region: CASSMIGGGLVQYF. The CDR3 coding sequence is TGTGCCAGTAGTATGATCGGCGGTGGTTTGGTGCAGTACTTC.

The chain joins TRBV7-2 to TRBJ2-7; TRBD1 is a possible D gene (5 bases). The germline V gene encodes CDR1 SGHTA and CDR2 FQGNSA. There are 16 residues in the CDR3. The V gene lost 1 base and the J gene lost 0 bases, with 13 bases spanning the gap. DNA of the CDR3: TGTGCCAGCAGCTTAGTGGGGCAGCCGAGCTCCTACGAGCAGTACTTC. Translating it yields CASSLVGQPSSYEQYF.